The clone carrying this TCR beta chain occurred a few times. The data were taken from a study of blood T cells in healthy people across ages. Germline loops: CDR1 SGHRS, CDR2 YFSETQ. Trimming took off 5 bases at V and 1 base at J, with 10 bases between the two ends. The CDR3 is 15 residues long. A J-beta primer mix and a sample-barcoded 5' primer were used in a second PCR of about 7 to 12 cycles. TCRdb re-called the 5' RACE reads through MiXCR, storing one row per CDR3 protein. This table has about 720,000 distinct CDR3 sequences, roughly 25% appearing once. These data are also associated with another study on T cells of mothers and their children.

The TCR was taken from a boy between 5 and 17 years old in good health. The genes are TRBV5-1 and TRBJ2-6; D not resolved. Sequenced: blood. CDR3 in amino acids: CASRQAPSGANVLTF. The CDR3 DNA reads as TGCGCCAGCAGACAAGCTCCTTCTGGGGCCAACGTCCTGACTTTC.